This passage covers 32 T cell receptor beta chains from one sample sequenced in a study of blood T cell repertoires in COVID-19. TCRdb keeps only in-frame clones here, not all; method: immunoSEQ multiplex PCR. The sample includes approximately 140,000 clones, over 80% of them seen just once. The sample taken for sequencing was peripheral blood. The receptors were gathered from a man aged 40-49 years with active or convalescent COVID-19.

The chain couples TRBV3-1 (or the pseudogene TRBV3-2) to TRBJ2-7; no clear D. CDR1 LGHDT and CDR2 YNNKEL come from the germline V gene (reference sequence). This CDR3 contains 12 residues. V lost 5 bases and J lost 0, with 5 bases in between. DNA for the CDR3: TGTGCCAGCAGCACGAGCTCCTACGAGCAGTACTTC. Translation: CASSTSSYEQYF.

This clone was recorded once. This CDR3 is CASSQDNRGTEQFF. The CDR3 DNA reads TGTGCCAGCAGCCAAGATAACAGGGGGACTGAGCAGTTCTTC. V and J are TRBV3-1 (or the pseudogene TRBV3-2) and TRBJ2-1; 8 bases agree with TRBD1. Germline lookup yields CDR1 LGHDT and CDR2 YNNKEL (reference sequence). The CDR3 sequence is 14 residues long. V shed 0 bases and J 9 bases; nucleotides not matched to a gene: 4.

V and J are TRBV6-6 and TRBJ2-1; a possible D gene is TRBD1 (6 bases). The CDR3 has 15 residues. Germline CDR1 reads MNHNY; CDR2 reads SVGAGI (reference sequence). V was cut by 8 bases and J by 8 bases, with 22 bases left in between. CDR3 nucleotides: TGTGCCAGCCTTACGGGCCAGGGGACAATGGATGAGCAGTTCTTC. Its translation is CASLTGQGTMDEQFF.

The V and J genes are TRBV14 and TRBJ2-7; perhaps TRBD1 as D (7 bases). The CDR3 length is 15 residues. Germline V lookup: CDR1 SGHDN, CDR2 FVKESK. Trimming removed 5 bases at V and 2 bases at J, with 16 bases between. CDR3 nucleotides: TGTGCCAGCAGCGCGACAGGGACTTTACCCTACGAGCAGTACTTC. Amino acids: CASSATGTLPYEQYF. Full variable domain (missing parts from reference TRBV14 and TRBJ2-7): EAGVTQFPSHSVIEKGQTVTLRCDPISGHDNLYWYRRVMGKEIKFLLHFVKESKQDESGMPNNRFLAERTGGTYSTLKVQPAELEDSGVYFCASSATGTLPYEQYFGPGTRLTVT.

This clone showed up just a few times. J is TRBJ1-1 and V is TRBV11-3; 9 bases map to TRBD1. This CDR3 region has 16 residues. The germline CDR1 and CDR2 sequences are SGHNT and YENEEA. V gave up 0 bases and J gave up 5 bases; unmatched junction bases: 7. In nucleotides, the CDR3 is TGTGCCAGCAGCTTAGATTCTTGGACAGGGGAAACTGAAGCTTTCTTT. This gives the protein CASSLDSWTGETEAFF.

Concerning this clone itself: Other DNA sequences in this sample translate to the same CDR3. This sequence joins TRBV3-1 (or the pseudogene TRBV3-2) and TRBJ2-3, with 9 bases matching TRBD2. Germline trimming cut 3 bases from V and 2 bases from J; bases unmatched to any gene: 6. The CDR3 has 16 amino acids. Germline CDR1 LGHDT, CDR2 YNNKEL (reference sequence). The DNA of the CDR3 is TGTGCCAGCAGCCACCTTAGCGGGGGTAACACAGATACGCAGTATTTT. Its protein product is CASSHLSGGNTDTQYF.

The chain uses TRBV18 and TRBJ2-4; 8 nucleotides align to TRBD1. Germline CDR1 reads KGHSH; CDR2 reads LQKENI. The V and J ends lost 2 bases and 9 bases, in that order; junction bases with no gene match: 9. The CDR3 loop spans 15 amino acids. The CDR3 protein is CASSPSYRGDSIQYF. DNA for the CDR3: TGTGCCAGCTCACCATCCTACAGGGGGGATAGCATTCAGTACTTC.

CDR3 in DNA: TGTGCCAGCAGCCAAGTGGGACTGGCTTACAATGAGCAGTTCTTC. As protein: CASSQVGLAYNEQFF. The rearrangement joins TRBV3-1 (or the pseudogene TRBV3-2) to TRBJ2-1; D is perhaps TRBD2 (6 bases). V was cut by 1 base and J by 4 bases, with 11 bases left in between. Germline CDR1 is LGHDT and CDR2 is YNNKEL (reference sequence). CDR3 size: 15 residues.

The chain recombines TRBV4-1 with TRBJ1-3; D gene uncertain. Germline assignment: CDR1 MGHRA and CDR2 YSYEKL. This CDR3 has 15 amino acids. The ends were cut back, 4 bases at V and 3 bases at J, with 13 bases in the middle. CDR3 loop: CASSREAGGGNTIYF. Here the CDR3 DNA reads TGCGCCAGCAGCCGGGAAGCGGGTGGTGGAAACACCATATATTTT.

The V call is TRBV10-3, the J call TRBJ1-5, with D hard to call. The CDR3 sequence is 15 residues long. V was shortened by 0 bases and J by 7 bases, with 13 bases between the two germline ends. The V gene's germline CDR1 is ENHRY and CDR2 SYGVKD. The CDR3 here is CAISESAGIGQPQHF. CDR3 bases: TGTGCCATCAGTGAGTCCGCGGGGATAGGCCAGCCCCAGCATTTT.

The sample holds one count of this clone. V gene TRBV3-1 (or the pseudogene TRBV3-2) combines with J gene TRBJ1-1; D is undetermined. Per the germline V gene, CDR1 is LGHDT and CDR2 is YNNKEL (reference sequence). The CDR3 has 13 residues. Deletions cut 4 bases from V and 0 bases from J, with 6 bases between. The CDR3 reads CASSLFMNTEAFF. DNA of the CDR3: TGTGCCAGCAGCCTGTTCATGAACACTGAAGCTTTCTTT.

Here the CDR3 DNA reads TGTGCCAGCACCTTAGGAGGCGGGCCCCAGCATTTT. Amino acid sequence: CASTLGGGPQHF. The J gene is TRBJ1-5, the V gene TRBV12-3 or TRBV12-4; D uncertain. The V and J ends lost 7 bases and 9 bases respectively, with 13 bases between them. This CDR3 is built from 12 residues.

V gene TRBV5-4 combines with J gene TRBJ2-5; D is perhaps TRBD2 (7 bases). CDR1 is SGHNT and CDR2 is YYREEE in the germline V gene (reference sequence). This CDR3 has 16 residues. V was trimmed by 4 bases and J by 4 bases, leaving 20 bases between them. CDR3 coding DNA: TGTGCCAGCAGCGGGGGCGGAGCGGGGCTGTCAGAGACCCAGTACTTC. Its protein is CASSGGGAGLSETQYF. The full variable domain, with the rest looked up from reference TRBV5-4 and TRBJ2-5, is ETGVTQSPTHLIKTRGQQVTLRCSSQSGHNTVSWYQQALGQGPQFIFQYYREEENGRGNFPPRFSGLQFPNYSSELNVNALELDDSALYLCASSGGGAGLSETQYFGPGTRLLVL.

V usage is TRBV5-1 and J usage is TRBJ1-1, with a weak D call TRBD1 (5 bases). The CDR3 covers 15 residues. The germline V gene encodes CDR1 SGHRS and CDR2 YFSETQ. V was shortened by 1 base and J by 1 base, with 11 bases between the two germline ends. This chain's CDR3 is CASSLWGGENTEAFF. CDR3 bases: TGCGCCAGCAGCTTGTGGGGCGGTGAGAACACTGAAGCTTTCTTT.

The rearrangement uses TRBV7-3 and TRBJ2-3, with D perhaps matching TRBD2 (7 bases). Trimming left V 5 bases short and J 4 bases short, with 16 bases between. The CDR3 spans 15 residues. Germline values: CDR1 SGHTA, CDR2 FQGTGA. Here the CDR3 reads CASSPGGGRPDTQYF. DNA for the CDR3: TGTGCCAGCAGCCCGGGCGGGGGCCGCCCAGATACGCAGTATTTT.

This sequence joins TRBV19 and TRBJ2-7; 11 positions match TRBD1. Trimming took 5 bases from V and 3 from J; bases not matched to a gene: 3. Germline CDR1 reads LNHDA; CDR2 reads SQIVND (reference sequence). This CDR3 has 14 amino acids. The CDR3 loop is CASSPGTGGYEQYF. CDR3 nucleotide sequence: TGTGCCAGTAGTCCAGGGACAGGGGGCTACGAGCAGTACTTC. Based on the CDR3 plus reference TRBV19 and TRBJ2-7, the full variable domain is DGGITQSPKYLFRKEGQNVTLSCEQNLNHDAMYWYRQDPGQGLRLIYYSQIVNDFQKGDIAEGYSVSREKKESFPLTVTSAQKNPTAFYLCASSPGTGGYEQYFGPGTRLTVT.

There are many counts of this clone. The genes are TRBV7-9 and TRBJ2-5, with D possibly being TRBD2 (6 bases). Trimming took off 5 bases at V and 5 bases at J, with 15 bases between the two ends. The CDR3 has 14 residues. The germline V gene encodes CDR1 SEHNR and CDR2 FQNEAQ (reference sequence). In DNA, the CDR3 is TGTGCCAGCAGCGGCGGGATTCGGGGGGAGACCCAGTACTTC. This encodes CASSGGIRGETQYF.

This clone was counted between two and nine times. The chain recombines TRBV6-2 or TRBV6-3 with TRBJ2-3; 9 bases map to TRBD2. The J segment lost 2 bases and the V segment lost 2 bases, leaving 5 bases of the junction unmatched. Germline CDR1 and CDR2: MNHEY and SVGEGT. The CDR3 contains 16 residues. The CDR3 bases are TGTGCCAGCAGTTACAAGGGACTAGCTGCCACAGATACGCAGTATTTT. This sequence encodes CASSYKGLAATDTQYF.

V usage is TRBV3-1 (or the pseudogene TRBV3-2) and J usage is TRBJ2-1; 8 positions match TRBD2. Looked up from germline, CDR1 is LGHDT and CDR2 is YNNKEL (reference sequence). Trimming removed 4 bases from V and 7 bases from J; junction bases left unmatched: 12. The CDR3 extends over 16 amino acids. CDR3 protein: CASSLNTAGGFNEQFF. The CDR3 DNA is TGTGCCAGCAGCCTCAACACCGCGGGGGGCTTTAATGAGCAGTTCTTC.

In this sample, this clone turned up once. The V call is TRBV7-2, the J call TRBJ2-7, with no clear D. V lost 4 bases, J lost 3 bases, and 10 bases lay in between. The CDR3 has 13 amino acids. Per germline, CDR1 SGHTA and CDR2 FQGNSA. CDR3 bases: TGTGCCAGCAGCTCGTCCTACCACTACGAGCAGTACTTC. The encoded protein is CASSSSYHYEQYF.

There are a few counts of this clone. V usage is TRBV24-1 and J usage is TRBJ1-5, with TRBD1 identical over 9 bases. CDR1 is KGHDR, CDR2 SFDVKD, per germline. The CDR3 is made up of 14 amino acids. J lost 4 bases, V lost 7 bases, and 4 bases had no gene match. CDR3 coding DNA: TGTGCCACCAGCGGGACAGGGCCGAATCAGCCCCAGCATTTT. Amino acids: CATSGTGPNQPQHF.

This chain uses TRBV11-3 with TRBJ2-1, with D tentatively TRBD1 (5 bases). Trimming removed 3 bases at V and 7 bases at J, with 7 bases between. This CDR3 comprises 12 residues. Germline values: CDR1 SGHNT, CDR2 YENEEA. The CDR3 sequence: CASSFSGNEQFF. The CDR3 nucleotides read TGTGCCAGCAGCTTCTCAGGGAATGAGCAGTTCTTC.

The CDR3 sequence is CASSLGRDSYEQYF. The CDR3 DNA sequence: TGTGCCAGCAGCTTAGGACGGGACAGCTACGAGCAGTACTTC. V usage is TRBV7-2 and J usage is TRBJ2-7, with 7 bases identical to TRBD1. Germline V CDR1 and CDR2: SGHTA, FQGNSA. This CDR3 spans 14 amino acids. Unmatched junction bases numbered 3, after V lost 1 base and J lost 3 bases.

J is TRBJ1-4 and V is TRBV6-2 or TRBV6-3, with D unresolved. Germline assignment: CDR1 MNHEY and CDR2 SVGEGT. This CDR3 region has 15 residues. Between the trimmed V and J ends, which lost 0 bases and 7 bases, there was a span of 12 bases. The CDR3 is CASSYSGIGGEKLFF. CDR3 sequence (DNA): TGTGCCAGCAGTTACTCCGGAATAGGAGGTGAAAAACTGTTTTTT.

The J gene is TRBJ1-3, the V gene TRBV5-1; 7 nucleotides line up with TRBD1. Germline lookup yields CDR1 SGHRS and CDR2 YFSETQ. The CDR3 has 15 amino acids. V was pared by 2 bases and J by 2 bases, with 4 bases of the junction left unmatched. DNA of the CDR3: TGCGCCAGCAGCTTAGGGGGCGCGGCTGGAAACACCATATATTTT. Translated: CASSLGGAAGNTIYF.

V gene TRBV10-1 combines with J gene TRBJ1-5; 8 bases line up with TRBD1. This CDR3 spans 14 amino acids. CDR1 and CDR2 from the germline V gene are WNHNN and SYGVQD (reference sequence). The trim removed 5 bases at V and 7 bases at J, leaving 7 bases unmatched. The CDR3 coding sequence is TGCGCCAGCAGTCCCGGACAGGGAGGCCAGCCCCAGCATTTT. The encoded protein is CASSPGQGGQPQHF.

The chain links TRBV3-1 (or the pseudogene TRBV3-2) to TRBJ1-1; maybe TRBD1 (5 bases). Germline V gene sequence: CDR1 LGHDT, CDR2 YNNKEL (reference sequence). CDR3 size: 16 residues. The ends were cut back, 4 bases at V and 5 bases at J, with 20 bases in the middle. The CDR3 region has the DNA TGTGCCAGCAGCCTAATTTTGCTAGGGGCTGGGACTGAAGCTTTCTTT. As protein: CASSLILLGAGTEAFF.

This rearrangement joins TRBV5-8 to TRBJ2-5, with D maybe TRBD1 (5 bases). The V gene's germline CDR1 is SGHTS and CDR2 YDEGEE. The CDR3 has 15 amino acids. Trimming shortened V by 0 bases and J by 4 bases, and 13 bases separated the two germline ends. CDR3 DNA: TGTGCCAGCAGCTTGGGTGACAGTTCCGGAGAGACCCAGTACTTC. This gives the protein CASSLGDSSGETQYF.

This rearrangement joins TRBV7-9 to TRBJ2-5; perhaps TRBD2 as D (6 bases). V was cut by 5 bases and J by 2 bases, with 9 bases left in between. The CDR3 is 13 amino acids. Per germline, CDR1 SEHNR and CDR2 FQNEAQ (reference sequence). The CDR3 sequence is CASSTRGQETQYF. For the CDR3, the DNA is TGTGCCAGCAGCACACGGGGGCAAGAGACCCAGTACTTC.

The J gene is TRBJ2-4, the V gene TRBV4-3; D uncertain. The V end was cut by 0 bases, the J end by 0 bases, with 12 bases between. The CDR3 loop spans 17 amino acids. From germline, CDR1 is LGHNA and CDR2 YSLEER. The CDR3 protein is CASSQDFSGSAKNIQYF. As DNA, the CDR3 is TGCGCCAGCAGCCAAGATTTTTCCGGGTCAGCCAAAAACATTCAGTACTTC.

This clone was picked up one time. The sample holds other DNA sequences that translate to the same CDR3. This chain uses TRBV5-1 with TRBJ1-3; 7 positions agree with TRBD1. The CDR3 sequence is 15 residues long. With 0 bases clipped from V and 4 bases from J, the junction kept 4 bases outside the gene matches. CDR1 is SGHRS and CDR2 is YFSETQ in the germline V gene. The CDR3 nucleotides are TGCGCCAGCAGCTTGGGACAGGGATTAGGAAACACCATATATTTT. As protein: CASSLGQGLGNTIYF.

The chain links TRBV5-6 to TRBJ1-1; tentative D call: TRBD1 (5 bases). V lost 3 bases, J lost 5 bases, and 14 bases lay in between. Per germline, CDR1 SGHDT and CDR2 YYEEEE. The CDR3 consists of 14 residues. CDR3 in amino acids: CASSSLGGLTEAFF. Here the CDR3 DNA reads TGTGCCAGCAGCTCCCTCGGGGGGTTGACTGAAGCTTTCTTT.